The sequence of this TCR beta chain was determined in a study of blood T cell repertoires in COVID-19. Germline-derived CDR1 and CDR2 are SEHNR and FQNEAQ (reference sequence). The V segment lost 5 bases and the J segment 2 bases; nucleotides outside the gene matches: 2. The CDR3 totals 15 residues. The protocol was immunoSEQ multiplex PCR, while the TCRdb copy is restricted to in-frame clones and leaves out a portion. The top ten hold 11% of the sample, which has approximately 130,000 clones, around 80% seen once. Sequencing input: peripheral blood. This TCR came from a human donor in a cohort sampled during active COVID-19. V and J are TRBV7-9 and TRBJ1-5, with 11 bases aligning to TRBD1. The CDR3 loop reads CASSPGQGGNQPQHF. CDR3 in DNA: TGTGCCAGCAGCCCGGGACAGGGGGGCAATCAGCCCCAGCATTTT.